A selection of T cell receptor beta chains follows, all from one sample in a study of Graves' ophthalmopathy and Graves' hyperthyroidism. TCRdb reanalysed the multiplex PCR reads using MiXCR and keeps one entry per CDR3 protein. The sample carries some 350,000 distinct CDR3 sequences, 17% recorded once. The sample comprised peripheral blood. The receptor set was obtained from an adult woman with stable Graves' hyperthyroidism. Both conserved end residues are part of each CDR3. Each record gives: D gene, J gene, V gene, CDR3 length, clone size, CDR3 DNA, CDR3 protein. The D gene is left open where the match is weak. Where a row states a size, it is once, few, many or the class of an expanded clone; other rows omit it.

D gene: NA
J gene: TRBJ1-1
V gene: TRBV5-1
CDR3 length: 17
clone size: many
CDR3 DNA: TGCGCCAGCAGCTTGGCCACAGTTGCGGGCATGAACACTGAAGCTTTCTTT
CDR3 protein: CASSLATVAGMNTEAFF

D gene: TRBD2
J gene: TRBJ2-2
V gene: TRBV20-1
CDR3 length: 16
clone size: many
CDR3 DNA: TGCAGTGCTCCACTAGCGGGAGGGCCCTACACCGGGGAGCTGTTTTTT
CDR3 protein: CSAPLAGGPYTGELFF

D gene: TRBD1
J gene: TRBJ2-7
V gene: TRBV29-1
CDR3 length: 12
clone size: many
CDR3 DNA: TGCAGCGTAGGACAGGGGGTCTACGAGCAGTACTTC
CDR3 protein: CSVGQGVYEQYF

D gene: NA
J gene: TRBJ2-1
V gene: TRBV7-8
CDR3 length: 15
clone size: few
CDR3 DNA: TGTGCCAGCAGCTTAGTGGTTGATAGCGGCATGAGGCAGTTCTTC
CDR3 protein: CASSLVVDSGMRQFF

D gene: NA
J gene: TRBJ1-5
V gene: TRBV19
CDR3 length: 13
clone size: many
CDR3 DNA: TGTGCCAGTAGACAGGCAGGGAATCAGCCCCAGCATTTT
CDR3 protein: CASRQAGNQPQHF

D gene: TRBD1
J gene: TRBJ1-2
V gene: TRBV28
CDR3 length: 14
clone size: many
CDR3 DNA: TGTGCCAGCAGTGGGGACAGGGCTAACTATGGCTACACCTTC
CDR3 protein: CASSGDRANYGYTF

D gene: NA
J gene: TRBJ2-7
V gene: TRBV7-3
CDR3 length: 20
clone size: many
CDR3 DNA: TGTGCCAGCAGCTTAATAACGGGATCTGGGATTATGTATAGGGGACGCGAGCAGTACTTC
CDR3 protein: CASSLITGSGIMYRGREQYF

D gene: NA
J gene: TRBJ2-7
V gene: TRBV11-2
CDR3 length: 18
clone size: NA
CDR3 DNA: NA
CDR3 protein: CASSFYICSVSSGREQYF

D gene: TRBD1
J gene: TRBJ1-2
V gene: TRBV30
CDR3 length: 16
clone size: many
CDR3 DNA: TGTGCCTGGAGCCTACAGGGGGCCGGGTTGGCCTATGGCTACACCTTC
CDR3 protein: CAWSLQGAGLAYGYTF

D gene: TRBD2
J gene: TRBJ2-7
V gene: TRBV6-1
CDR3 length: 16
clone size: many
CDR3 DNA: TGTGCCAGCCCCCCAGGGGTAGCGGGAGTAATTAACGAGCAGTACTTC
CDR3 protein: CASPPGVAGVINEQYF

D gene: TRBD1
J gene: TRBJ2-5
V gene: TRBV20-1
CDR3 length: 17
clone size: many
CDR3 DNA: TGCAGTGCTACAGCCCGCCCCGACAGGGGGAAGGGGGAGACCCAGTACTTC
CDR3 protein: CSATARPDRGKGETQYF

D gene: TRBD2
J gene: TRBJ2-7
V gene: TRBV6-6
CDR3 length: 12
clone size: many
CDR3 DNA: TGTGCCAGCATCGGACTAGCGCTCGAGCAGTACTTC
CDR3 protein: CASIGLALEQYF

D gene: TRBD2
J gene: TRBJ2-7
V gene: TRBV28
CDR3 length: 12
clone size: many
CDR3 DNA: TGTGCCAGCAGGCGAGCGGGAGCCGAGCAGTACTTC
CDR3 protein: CASRRAGAEQYF

D gene: TRBD1
J gene: TRBJ2-5
V gene: TRBV7-2
CDR3 length: 14
clone size: NA
CDR3 DNA: TGTGCCAGCAGCGCGGACAGGTATGAAGAGACCCAGTACTTC
CDR3 protein: CASSADRYEETQYF

D gene: NA
J gene: TRBJ1-1
V gene: TRBV11-1
CDR3 length: 16
clone size: many
CDR3 DNA: TGTGCCAGCAGCTTAGGATCAGGTTCGATGAACACTGAAGCCTTCTTT
CDR3 protein: CASSLGSGSMNTEAFF

D gene: NA
J gene: TRBJ2-7
V gene: TRBV3-1
CDR3 length: 15
clone size: many
CDR3 DNA: TGTGCCAGCAGCCAAGATCCGGCAGGGTTCTACGAGCAGTACTTC
CDR3 protein: CASSQDPAGFYEQYF

D gene: NA
J gene: TRBJ2-2
V gene: TRBV19
CDR3 length: 13
clone size: many
CDR3 DNA: TGTGCCAGTATGGGTAGCGAGGCCGGGGAGCTGTTTTTT
CDR3 protein: CASMGSEAGELFF

D gene: TRBD1
J gene: TRBJ1-5
V gene: TRBV20-1
CDR3 length: 16
clone size: many
CDR3 DNA: TGCAGTGCTATTAATGACGGGACAGGGGGCGGTCAGCCCCAGCATTTT
CDR3 protein: CSAINDGTGGGQPQHF

D gene: NA
J gene: TRBJ1-5
V gene: TRBV27
CDR3 length: 11
clone size: many
CDR3 DNA: TGTGCCAGCCGGAGAGGGGACTTGAAGCATTTT
CDR3 protein: CASRRGDLKHF

D gene: TRBD2
J gene: TRBJ2-5
V gene: TRBV20-1
CDR3 length: 14
clone size: many
CDR3 DNA: TGCAGTGCTAGACGCGGGAGTGGTGAAGAGACCCAGTACTTC
CDR3 protein: CSARRGSGEETQYF

D gene: NA
J gene: TRBJ2-7
V gene: TRBV29-1
CDR3 length: 11
clone size: many
CDR3 DNA: TGCAGCGCCCTGGGGTTCAACGAGCAGTACTTC
CDR3 protein: CSALGFNEQYF

D gene: NA
J gene: TRBJ1-1
V gene: TRBV4-1
CDR3 length: 14
clone size: few
CDR3 DNA: TGCGCCAGCAGCCAAGGGGGACTCCCCAGGAGAGCTTTCTTT
CDR3 protein: CASSQGGLPRRAFF

D gene: NA
J gene: TRBJ1-3
V gene: TRBV4-1
CDR3 length: 14
clone size: few
CDR3 DNA: TGCGCCAGCAGCCAAGGGCGCTCTGGAAACACCATATATTTT
CDR3 protein: CASSQGRSGNTIYF

D gene: NA
J gene: TRBJ2-4
V gene: TRBV6-2/TRBV6-3
CDR3 length: 13
clone size: many
CDR3 DNA: TGTGCCAGCAGTTACGGCGGTTTAAACATTCAGTACTTC
CDR3 protein: CASSYGGLNIQYF

D gene: TRBD1
J gene: TRBJ2-7
V gene: TRBV5-1
CDR3 length: 14
clone size: many
CDR3 DNA: TGCGCCAGCAGCTGGGGGACAGGGAACTACGAGCAGTACTTC
CDR3 protein: CASSWGTGNYEQYF

D gene: TRBD1
J gene: TRBJ1-2
V gene: TRBV24-1
CDR3 length: 15
clone size: many
CDR3 DNA: TGTGCCACCAGCGGGCCCCGGACAGGACACTATGGCTACACCTTC
CDR3 protein: CATSGPRTGHYGYTF

D gene: NA
J gene: TRBJ1-1
V gene: TRBV10-3
CDR3 length: 12
clone size: many
CDR3 DNA: TGTGCCATCAGTGGTGGGAACACTGAAGCTTTCTTT
CDR3 protein: CAISGGNTEAFF

D gene: NA
J gene: TRBJ2-5
V gene: TRBV7-2
CDR3 length: 15
clone size: NA
CDR3 DNA: TGTGCCAGCAGCTTAGGAGGGACATTTCAAGAGACCCAGTACTTC
CDR3 protein: CASSLGGTFQETQYF

D gene: NA
J gene: TRBJ2-5
V gene: TRBV6-5
CDR3 length: 14
clone size: NA
CDR3 DNA: TGTGCCAGCAGTTACATGGGGGTCCGGGAGACCCAGTACTTC
CDR3 protein: CASSYMGVRETQYF

D gene: NA
J gene: TRBJ1-2
V gene: TRBV7-3
CDR3 length: 17
clone size: many
CDR3 DNA: TGTGCCAGCAGCTTAACGTGGCAGGGAAGCGACCACTATGGCTACACCTTC
CDR3 protein: CASSLTWQGSDHYGYTF

D gene: TRBD2
J gene: TRBJ2-5
V gene: TRBV4-3
CDR3 length: 18
clone size: NA
CDR3 DNA: TGCGCCAGCAGCCAGGGGCTCCTACTAGCGGGAGGGTCTGGGACCCAGTACTTC
CDR3 protein: CASSQGLLLAGGSGTQYF

D gene: TRBD1
J gene: TRBJ2-7
V gene: TRBV19
CDR3 length: 14
clone size: many
CDR3 DNA: TGTGCCAGTAGTATCGGGACAGGACCCTACGAGCAGTACTTC
CDR3 protein: CASSIGTGPYEQYF

D gene: TRBD2
J gene: TRBJ2-7
V gene: TRBV20-1
CDR3 length: 15
clone size: many
CDR3 DNA: TGCAGTGGTCTGGGACTAGCGGGAGGGGGCGACGAGCAGTACTTC
CDR3 protein: CSGLGLAGGGDEQYF

D gene: NA
J gene: TRBJ1-5
V gene: TRBV15
CDR3 length: 16
clone size: NA
CDR3 DNA: TGTGCCACCAGCATCGTTGACGGGGTTAGCAATCAGCCCCAGCATTTT
CDR3 protein: CATSIVDGVSNQPQHF

D gene: NA
J gene: TRBJ1-5
V gene: TRBV12-3/TRBV12-4
CDR3 length: 12
clone size: many
CDR3 DNA: TGTGCCAGCAGTTCTACTCATCAGCCCCAGCATTTT
CDR3 protein: CASSSTHQPQHF

D gene: NA
J gene: TRBJ2-6
V gene: TRBV19
CDR3 length: 15
clone size: few
CDR3 DNA: TGTGCCAGTAGGGGGGAGGATTCTGGGGCCAACGTCCTGACTTTC
CDR3 protein: CASRGEDSGANVLTF

D gene: TRBD1
J gene: TRBJ1-1
V gene: TRBV12-3/TRBV12-4
CDR3 length: 15
clone size: many
CDR3 DNA: TGTGCCAGCAGTCCAGACAGGGTAGGGAACACTGAAGCTTTCTTT
CDR3 protein: CASSPDRVGNTEAFF

D gene: NA
J gene: TRBJ2-7
V gene: TRBV28
CDR3 length: 12
clone size: NA
CDR3 DNA: TGTGCCAGCAGTTTAGGGGAGGTCGAGCAGTACTTC
CDR3 protein: CASSLGEVEQYF

D gene: TRBD2
J gene: TRBJ2-7
V gene: TRBV6-1
CDR3 length: 12
clone size: many
CDR3 DNA: TGTGCCAGCAGCGGGAGGGCCTACGAGCAGTACTTC
CDR3 protein: CASSGRAYEQYF

D gene: NA
J gene: TRBJ1-1
V gene: TRBV6-1
CDR3 length: 9
clone size: few
CDR3 DNA: TGTGCCAGCACCTCAGAAGCTTTCTTT
CDR3 protein: CASTSEAFF

D gene: TRBD1
J gene: TRBJ1-2
V gene: TRBV12-3/TRBV12-4
CDR3 length: 13
clone size: many
CDR3 DNA: TGTGCCAGCAGTTTCAGGGGGGGCAGCGGCTACACCTTC
CDR3 protein: CASSFRGGSGYTF

D gene: NA
J gene: TRBJ2-5
V gene: TRBV2
CDR3 length: 15
clone size: many
CDR3 DNA: TGTGCCAGCAGTGAACTCCGGGGAAGCCAAGAGACCCAGTACTTC
CDR3 protein: CASSELRGSQETQYF

D gene: NA
J gene: TRBJ1-3
V gene: TRBV4-1
CDR3 length: 15
clone size: few
CDR3 DNA: TGCGCCAGCAGCCAAGTGGCCTTCTCTGGAAACACCATATATTTT
CDR3 protein: CASSQVAFSGNTIYF

D gene: TRBD1
J gene: TRBJ2-7
V gene: TRBV20-1
CDR3 length: 12
clone size: many
CDR3 DNA: TGCAGTGCGGGGGACAGGGGCTACGAGCAGTACTTC
CDR3 protein: CSAGDRGYEQYF

D gene: NA
J gene: TRBJ2-5
V gene: TRBV10-2
CDR3 length: 16
clone size: many
CDR3 DNA: TGCGCCAGCAGTCTTTGGACAGCTGGAGACCAAGAGACCCAGTACTTC
CDR3 protein: CASSLWTAGDQETQYF

D gene: NA
J gene: TRBJ1-1
V gene: TRBV6-1
CDR3 length: 16
clone size: NA
CDR3 DNA: TGTGCCAGCAGTCCCGCCTTAAGACAGGCGAACACTGAAGCTTTCTTT
CDR3 protein: CASSPALRQANTEAFF

D gene: NA
J gene: TRBJ2-7
V gene: TRBV7-2
CDR3 length: 18
clone size: many
CDR3 DNA: TGTGCCAGCAGCTTACAAAGTGTTAGGGGAAGGGCCTACTACGAGCAGTACTTC
CDR3 protein: CASSLQSVRGRAYYEQYF

D gene: TRBD1
J gene: TRBJ2-5
V gene: TRBV6-2/TRBV6-3
CDR3 length: 14
clone size: many
CDR3 DNA: TGTGCCAGCAGTGAGGACAGGGGAGGAGAGACCCAGTACTTC
CDR3 protein: CASSEDRGGETQYF

D gene: NA
J gene: TRBJ1-1
V gene: TRBV7-9
CDR3 length: 13
clone size: many
CDR3 DNA: TGTGCCAGCAGCTTAGCGCCGGCCCCGACAAGAGACTTT
CDR3 protein: CASSLAPAPTRDF

D gene: NA
J gene: TRBJ2-5
V gene: TRBV5-1
CDR3 length: 17
clone size: many
CDR3 DNA: TGCGCCAGCAGCAACTACAGGGGCGGAGGGACCAAAGAGACCCAGTACTTC
CDR3 protein: CASSNYRGGGTKETQYF

D gene: NA
J gene: TRBJ2-2
V gene: TRBV6-5
CDR3 length: 12
clone size: many
CDR3 DNA: TGTGCCAGCACCCAGTCTACCGGGGAGCTGTTTTTT
CDR3 protein: CASTQSTGELFF

D gene: TRBD1
J gene: TRBJ1-1
V gene: TRBV18
CDR3 length: 15
clone size: many
CDR3 DNA: TGTGCCAGCTCACGACAACAGGGGGTGAACACTGAAGCTTTCTTT
CDR3 protein: CASSRQQGVNTEAFF

D gene: TRBD2
J gene: TRBJ2-7
V gene: TRBV29-1
CDR3 length: 13
clone size: many
CDR3 DNA: TGCAGCGTCGAAGGACTAGCGGGAAGAGAGCAGTACTTC
CDR3 protein: CSVEGLAGREQYF